This record covers a single T cell receptor (beta chain). Antigen unknown. There was one heparinised blood draw per donor, averaging around 0.11 L. This record belongs to a study of beta chain features in type 1 diabetes. Since all of the isolated RNA was reverse transcribed, expressed TCRB transcripts were what got sequenced. Method: immunoSEQ multiplex PCR; TCRdb's copy keeps in-frame clones and lacks some. Among some 410,000 clones listed, about 15% were seen once. Study-level findings and limits: HLA effects on TCRB rearrangement stayed unresolved here. Shortening that was moderate but significant affected the TCRB CDR3s of Type 1 diabetes patients in all four CD4+ subsets. Insertions were fewer and deletions more numerous at VDJ junctions in type 1 diabetes patients.

Sequenced material: naive CD4+ T cells from blood. This receptor was obtained from a man aged 30-40 years in good health.

The CDR3 sequence: CASSYEGLNQPQHF. CDR3 nucleotide sequence: TGTGCCAGCAGTTACGAGGGGCTCAATCAGCCCCAGCATTTT. The V gene is TRBV6-6, the J gene TRBJ1-5; a weak D match, TRBD1 (5 bases). The CDR3 runs to 14 residues. The V end was cut by 2 bases, the J end by 3 bases, with 8 bases between. CDR1 is MNHNY and CDR2 is SVGAGI in the germline V gene (reference sequence).